This T cell receptor (beta chain) stems from a study of CD8 T cells in Susac syndrome. A quantity of roughly 0.5 to 1 ug RNA underwent reverse transcription using random hexamers. The authors amplified TCR beta CDR3 across 54 Vbeta and 13 Jbeta using immunoSEQ multiplex PCR. TCRdb processed the immunoSEQ multiplex PCR reads anew with MiXCR; each CDR3 protein has one entry. The repertoire consists of roughly 80,000 distinct CDR3 sequences, with around 94% occurring once and the leading ten covering 0.26%. CDR1 and CDR2 from the germline V gene are LNHDA and SQIVND (reference sequence). The CDR3 runs 12 residues. V lost 5 bases and J lost 7, with 12 bases in between.

The V call is TRBV19, the J call TRBJ2-7; D is possibly TRBD2 (6 bases). The origin of this receptor is a human donor in good health. The material sequenced was CD8+ T cells from PBMCs. The CDR3 sequence: CASSPSGREQYF. The CDR3 DNA sequence: TGTGCCAGTAGTCCTTCGGGGAGGGAGCAGTACTTC.